This T cell receptor beta chain came from a study of T cells in Graves' hyperthyroidism and ophthalmopathy. Study-level results: It was a median around 6 months before onset that the model predicted ophthalmopathy.

Amplified TCR beta CDR3 regions came from RNA transcripts. The TCR CDR3 was amplified in a first-round RT-PCR using the HTBI primer set. TCRdb redid the calling of the multiplex PCR reads with MiXCR, one entry per CDR3 protein. The sample consists of more than 550,000 distinct CDR3 sequences, approximately 42% of them appearing once. As to this clonotype: Its cognate antigen is unknown.

The V and J ends lost 4 bases and 0 bases, in that order; junction bases with no gene match: 4. CDR1 is SQVTM and CDR2 is ANQGSEA in the germline V gene. This CDR3 comprises 15 residues. Sequenced input: peripheral blood or thyroid tissue (not recorded which). This chain uses TRBV29-1 with TRBJ2-2; 8 nucleotides line up with TRBD1. This TCR derives from an adult man with Graves' disease, either hyperthyroidism or ophthalmopathy (not recorded which). The CDR3 reads CSVAARGPNTGELFF. Written as DNA, the CDR3 is TGCAGCGTTGCCGCCAGGGGGCCGAACACCGGGGAGCTGTTTTTT.